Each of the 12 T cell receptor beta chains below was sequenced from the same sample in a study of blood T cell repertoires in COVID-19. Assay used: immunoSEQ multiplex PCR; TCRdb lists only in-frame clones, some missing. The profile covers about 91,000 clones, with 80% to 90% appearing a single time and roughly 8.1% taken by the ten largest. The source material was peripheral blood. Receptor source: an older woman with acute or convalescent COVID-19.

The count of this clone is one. The CDR3 region is CASSDSGRVGEQFF. The CDR3, as DNA: TGTGCCAGCAGTGATAGCGGGAGGGTCGGTGAGCAGTTCTTC. This rearrangement joins TRBV6-1 to TRBJ2-1; 11 nucleotides align to TRBD2. V shed 3 bases and J 9 bases; nucleotides not matched to a gene: 4. This CDR3 is 14 amino acids long. Germline V CDR1 and CDR2: MNHNS, SASEGT.

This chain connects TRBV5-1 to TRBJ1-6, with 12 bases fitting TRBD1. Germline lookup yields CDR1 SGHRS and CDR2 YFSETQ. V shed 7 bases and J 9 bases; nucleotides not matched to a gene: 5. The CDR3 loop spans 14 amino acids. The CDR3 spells CASGSGQGASPLHF. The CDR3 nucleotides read TGCGCCAGCGGATCGGGACAGGGGGCTTCACCCCTCCACTTT. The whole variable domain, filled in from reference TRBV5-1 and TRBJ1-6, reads KAGVTQTPRYLIKTRGQQVTLSCSPISGHRSVSWYQQTPGQGLQFLFEYFSETQRNKGNFPGRFSGRQFSNSRSEMNVSTLELGDSALYLCASGSGQGASPLHFGNGTRLTVT.

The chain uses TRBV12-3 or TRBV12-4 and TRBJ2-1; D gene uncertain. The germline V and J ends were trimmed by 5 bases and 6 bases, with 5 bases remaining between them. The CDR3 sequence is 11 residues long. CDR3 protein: CASSLTNEQFF. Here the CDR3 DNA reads TGTGCCAGCAGTCTAACCAATGAGCAGTTCTTC.

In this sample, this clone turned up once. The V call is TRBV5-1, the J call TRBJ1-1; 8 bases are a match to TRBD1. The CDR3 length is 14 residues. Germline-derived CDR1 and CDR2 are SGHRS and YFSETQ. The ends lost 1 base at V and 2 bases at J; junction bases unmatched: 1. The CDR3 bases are TGCGCCAGCAGCTTGACAGGGGGTAACACTGAAGCTTTCTTT. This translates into CASSLTGGNTEAFF.

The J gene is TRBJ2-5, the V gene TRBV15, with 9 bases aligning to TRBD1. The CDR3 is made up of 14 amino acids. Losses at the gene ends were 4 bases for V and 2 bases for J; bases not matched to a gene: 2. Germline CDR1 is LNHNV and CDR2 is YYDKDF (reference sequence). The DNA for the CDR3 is TGTGCCACCAGCATCGGGACAGGGCAAGAGACCCAGTACTTC. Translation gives CATSIGTGQETQYF.

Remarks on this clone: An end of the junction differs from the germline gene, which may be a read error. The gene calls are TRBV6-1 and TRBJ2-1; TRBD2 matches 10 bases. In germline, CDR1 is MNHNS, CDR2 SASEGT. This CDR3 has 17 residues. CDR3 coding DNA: TGTGCCAGCAGTGAATGGACAGGGACTAGCGTCTACCATGAGCAGTTCTTC. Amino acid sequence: CASSEWTGTSVYHEQFF.

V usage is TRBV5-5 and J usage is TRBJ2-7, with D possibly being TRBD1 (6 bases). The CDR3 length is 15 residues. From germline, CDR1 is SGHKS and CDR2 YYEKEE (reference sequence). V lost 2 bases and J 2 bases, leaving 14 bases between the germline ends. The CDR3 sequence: CASSFATGDTYEQYF. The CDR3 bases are TGTGCCAGCAGCTTTGCGACAGGAGATACCTACGAGCAGTACTTC.

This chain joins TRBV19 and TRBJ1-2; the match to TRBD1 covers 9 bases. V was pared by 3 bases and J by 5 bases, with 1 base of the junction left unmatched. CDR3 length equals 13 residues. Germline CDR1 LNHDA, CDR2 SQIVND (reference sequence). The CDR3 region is CASSMDRGYGYTF. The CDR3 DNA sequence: TGTGCCAGTAGTATGGACAGGGGTTATGGCTACACCTTC. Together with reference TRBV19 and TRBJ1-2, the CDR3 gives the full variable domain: DGGITQSPKYLFRKEGQNVTLSCEQNLNHDAMYWYRQDPGQGLRLIYYSQIVNDFQKGDIAEGYSVSREKKESFPLTVTSAQKNPTAFYLCASSMDRGYGYTFGSGTRLTVV.

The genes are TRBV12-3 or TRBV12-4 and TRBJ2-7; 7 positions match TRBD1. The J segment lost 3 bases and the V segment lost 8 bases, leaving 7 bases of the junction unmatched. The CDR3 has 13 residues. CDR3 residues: CASGMTGIYEQYF. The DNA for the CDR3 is TGTGCCAGCGGGATGACAGGGATCTACGAGCAGTACTTC.

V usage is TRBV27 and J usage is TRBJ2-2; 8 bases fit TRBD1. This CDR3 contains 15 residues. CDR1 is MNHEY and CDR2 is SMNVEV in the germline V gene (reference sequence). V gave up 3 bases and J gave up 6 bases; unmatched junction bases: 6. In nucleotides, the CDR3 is TGTGCCAGCAGTTTCAGACAGGGGATTCCCGGGGAGCTGTTTTTT. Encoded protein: CASSFRQGIPGELFF.

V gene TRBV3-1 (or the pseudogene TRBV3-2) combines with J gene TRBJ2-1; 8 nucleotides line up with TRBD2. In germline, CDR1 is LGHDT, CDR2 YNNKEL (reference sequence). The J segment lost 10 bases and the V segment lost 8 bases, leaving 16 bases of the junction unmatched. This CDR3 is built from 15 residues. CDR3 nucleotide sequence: TGTGCCAGCGTGTTAGCTAGCGGGCATGTGTGGGAGCAGTTCTTC. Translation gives CASVLASGHVWEQFF.

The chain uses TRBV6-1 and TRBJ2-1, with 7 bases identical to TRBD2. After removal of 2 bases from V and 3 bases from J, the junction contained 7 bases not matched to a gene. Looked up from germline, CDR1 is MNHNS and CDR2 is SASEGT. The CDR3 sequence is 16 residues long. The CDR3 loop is CASSEFISGDYNEQFF. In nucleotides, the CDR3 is TGTGCCAGCAGTGAATTCATAAGCGGGGACTACAATGAGCAGTTCTTC.